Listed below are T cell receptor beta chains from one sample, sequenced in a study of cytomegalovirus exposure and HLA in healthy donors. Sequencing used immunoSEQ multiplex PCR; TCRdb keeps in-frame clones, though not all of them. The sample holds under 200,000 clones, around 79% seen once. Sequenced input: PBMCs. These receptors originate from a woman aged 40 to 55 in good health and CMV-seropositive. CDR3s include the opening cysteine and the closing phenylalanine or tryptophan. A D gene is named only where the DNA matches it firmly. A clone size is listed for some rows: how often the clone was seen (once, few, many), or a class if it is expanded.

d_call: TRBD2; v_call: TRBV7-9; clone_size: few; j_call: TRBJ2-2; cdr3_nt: TGTGCCAGCAGTTACATTCCGAGCGGGAGAAAAACCGGGGAGCTGTTTTTT; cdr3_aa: CASSYIPSGRKTGELFF
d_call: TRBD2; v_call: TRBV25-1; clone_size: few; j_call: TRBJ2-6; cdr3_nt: TGTGCCAGCAGTGAGGTCTCCGGGGGGGGCTCTGGGGCCAACGTCCTGACTTTC; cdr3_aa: CASSEVSGGGSGANVLTF
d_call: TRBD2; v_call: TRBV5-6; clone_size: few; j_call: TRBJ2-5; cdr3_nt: TGTGCCAGCAGCTCCCTCCGGACTAGCGCCCAAGAGACCCAGTACTTC; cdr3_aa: CASSSLRTSAQETQYF
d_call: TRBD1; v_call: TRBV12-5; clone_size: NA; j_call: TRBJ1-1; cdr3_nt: TGTGCTACGGGACAGGGAGGGTTCAGGGGTTCTGAAGCTTTCTTT; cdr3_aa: CATGQGGFRGSEAFF
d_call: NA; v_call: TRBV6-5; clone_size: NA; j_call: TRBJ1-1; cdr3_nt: TGTGCCAGCAGTTACTCATGGGACGGGGGGAACACTGAAGCTTTCTTT; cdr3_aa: CASSYSWDGGNTEAFF
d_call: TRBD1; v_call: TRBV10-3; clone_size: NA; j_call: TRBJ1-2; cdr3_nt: TGTGCCATCAGTGGGACAGACAGGGACAACTATGGCTACACCTTC; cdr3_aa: CAISGTDRDNYGYTF
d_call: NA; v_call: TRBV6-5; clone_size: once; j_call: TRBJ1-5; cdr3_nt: TGTGCCAGCAGTTACCAGACGGGACAGCCCCAGCATTTT; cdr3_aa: CASSYQTGQPQHF
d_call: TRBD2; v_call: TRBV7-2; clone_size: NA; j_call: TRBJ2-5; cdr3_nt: TGTGCCAGCAGCGTGGCCGGGACTACAGGAGAGACCCAGTACTTC; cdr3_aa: CASSVAGTTGETQYF
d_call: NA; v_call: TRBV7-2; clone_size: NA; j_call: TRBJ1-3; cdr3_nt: TGTGCCAGCAGCCCACAGGGTTTTGGGTGGTCAGGAAACACCATATATTTT; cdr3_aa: CASSPQGFGWSGNTIYF
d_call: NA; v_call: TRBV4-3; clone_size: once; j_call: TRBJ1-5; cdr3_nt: TGCGCCAGCAGCCAAGATACGTACGGGAATCAGCCCCAGCATTTT; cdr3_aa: CASSQDTYGNQPQHF
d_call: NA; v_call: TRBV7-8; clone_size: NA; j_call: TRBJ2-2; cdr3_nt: TGTGCCAGCAGCTTAGGGGTCAGGGGTAACACCGGGGAGCTGTTTTTT; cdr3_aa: CASSLGVRGNTGELFF
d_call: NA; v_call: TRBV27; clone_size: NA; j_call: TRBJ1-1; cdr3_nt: TGTGCCAGCAGTTTGAGCATGAACACTGAAGCTTTCTTT; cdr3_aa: CASSLSMNTEAFF
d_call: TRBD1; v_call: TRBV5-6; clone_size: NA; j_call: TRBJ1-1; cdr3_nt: TGTGCCAGCAGCCCCGGGACAGTTGAAGCTTTCTTT; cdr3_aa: CASSPGTVEAFF
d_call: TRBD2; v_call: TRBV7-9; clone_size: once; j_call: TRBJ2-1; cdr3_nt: TGTGCCAGCAGCTTTCACCCTGGACTAGCGGGGGGGGGTTACAATGAGCAGTTCTTC; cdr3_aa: CASSFHPGLAGGGYNEQFF
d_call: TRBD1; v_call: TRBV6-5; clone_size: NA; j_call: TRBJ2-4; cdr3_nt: TGTGCCAGCAGTCAAACAGGGGGCCCCTTTTTTCAGTACTTC; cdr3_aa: CASSQTGGPFFQYF
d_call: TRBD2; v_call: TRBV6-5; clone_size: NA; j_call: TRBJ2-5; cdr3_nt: TGTGCCAGCACCCCAGGACTAGCCCAAGAGACCCAGTACTTC; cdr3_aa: CASTPGLAQETQYF
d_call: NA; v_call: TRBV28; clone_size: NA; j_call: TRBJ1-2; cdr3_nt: TGTGCCAGCAGTTCAAGGGGGGGCTACACCTTC; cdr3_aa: CASSSRGGYTF
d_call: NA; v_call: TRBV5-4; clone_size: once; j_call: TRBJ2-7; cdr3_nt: TGTGCCAGCAGCCCCGAACTAGTGAGTTCCTACGAGCAGTACTTC; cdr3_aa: CASSPELVSSYEQYF
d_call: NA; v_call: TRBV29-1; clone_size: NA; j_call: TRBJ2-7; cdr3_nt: TGCAGCGGATATGACAGTCCCTACGAGCAGTACTTC; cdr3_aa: CSGYDSPYEQYF
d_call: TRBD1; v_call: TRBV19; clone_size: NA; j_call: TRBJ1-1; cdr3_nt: TGTGCCAGTAGTATCGAACAGGGGGCAAGAGCTTTCTTT; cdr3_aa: CASSIEQGARAFF
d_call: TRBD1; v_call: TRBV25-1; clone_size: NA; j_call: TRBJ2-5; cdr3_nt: TGTGCCAGCAGTCCCGGGACAGGAATTCAGGAGACCCAGTACTTC; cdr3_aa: CASSPGTGIQETQYF
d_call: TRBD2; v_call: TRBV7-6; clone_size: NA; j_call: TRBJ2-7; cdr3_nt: TGTGCCAGCAGCCGACTAGCGGGGACCTCGGACGAGCAGTACTTC; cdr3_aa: CASSRLAGTSDEQYF
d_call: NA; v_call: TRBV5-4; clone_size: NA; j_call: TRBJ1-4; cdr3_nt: TGTGCCAGCAGCTTTGAGGGGGTATCTGAAAAACTGTTTTTT; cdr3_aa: CASSFEGVSEKLFF
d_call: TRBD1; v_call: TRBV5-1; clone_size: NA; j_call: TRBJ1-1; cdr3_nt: TGCGCCAGCAGCTTACAGGGGTTCGCTGAAGCTTTCTTT; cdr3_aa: CASSLQGFAEAFF
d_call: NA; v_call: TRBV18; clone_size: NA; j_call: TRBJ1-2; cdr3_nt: TGTGCCAGCTCACCACTCCCACAGGATCACAACTCTAGGTACACCTTC; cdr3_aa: CASSPLPQDHNSRYTF
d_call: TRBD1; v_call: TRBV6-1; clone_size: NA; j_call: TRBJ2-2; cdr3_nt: TGTGCCAGCAGTGAAAAAGACAGGGGAAACACCGGGGAGCTGTTTTTT; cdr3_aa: CASSEKDRGNTGELFF
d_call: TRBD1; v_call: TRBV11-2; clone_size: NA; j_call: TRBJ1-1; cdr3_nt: TGTGCCAGCAGCCCTCTCGACAGGGGGCCTAAGACTGAAGCTTTCTTT; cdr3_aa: CASSPLDRGPKTEAFF
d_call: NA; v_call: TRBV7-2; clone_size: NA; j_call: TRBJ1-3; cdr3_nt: TGTGCCAGCAGCAACCGGGACTCCAACACCATATATTTT; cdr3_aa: CASSNRDSNTIYF
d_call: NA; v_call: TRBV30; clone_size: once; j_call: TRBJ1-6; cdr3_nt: TGTGCCTGGAGTGTAGGCGGGCTGAGATATAATTCACCCCTCCACTTT; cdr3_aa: CAWSVGGLRYNSPLHF
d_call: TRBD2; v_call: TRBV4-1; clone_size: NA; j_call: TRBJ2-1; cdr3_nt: TGCGCCAGCAGCCAAGATCCGAGCGGGAGGCTCCAATTCTTC; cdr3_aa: CASSQDPSGRLQFF
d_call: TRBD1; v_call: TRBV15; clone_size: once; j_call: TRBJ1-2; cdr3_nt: TGTGCCACCAGCTCTGGGACAGAGCCCTATGGCTACACCTTC; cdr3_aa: CATSSGTEPYGYTF
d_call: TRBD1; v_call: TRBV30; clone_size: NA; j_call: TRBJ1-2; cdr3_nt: TGTGCCTGGATACGGGACAGGGGGAACTATGGCTACACCTTC; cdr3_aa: CAWIRDRGNYGYTF
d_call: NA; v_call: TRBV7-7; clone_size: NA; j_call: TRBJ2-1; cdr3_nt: TGTGCCAGCAGCCGAACCAACGGAGGGGCCTACAATGAGCAGTTCTTC; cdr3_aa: CASSRTNGGAYNEQFF
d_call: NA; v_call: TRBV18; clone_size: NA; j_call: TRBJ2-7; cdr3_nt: TGTGCCAGCTCACCACCGACAGGCTACTACGAGCAGTACTTC; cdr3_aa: CASSPPTGYYEQYF
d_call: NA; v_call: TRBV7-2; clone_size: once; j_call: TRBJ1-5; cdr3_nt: TGTGCCAGCAGCTTAGCCGGACAGTTAAGCAATCAGCCCCAGCATTTT; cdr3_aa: CASSLAGQLSNQPQHF
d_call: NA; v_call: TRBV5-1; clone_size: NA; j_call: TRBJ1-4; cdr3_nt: TGCGCCAGCAGCTTGGGATTCGGGGGGACTAATGAAAAACTGTTTTTT; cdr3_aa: CASSLGFGGTNEKLFF
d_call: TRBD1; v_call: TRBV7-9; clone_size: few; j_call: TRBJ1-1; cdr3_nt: TGTGCCAGCAGCTTTTTGGGACAGTTGAACACTGAAGCTTTCTTT; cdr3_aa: CASSFLGQLNTEAFF
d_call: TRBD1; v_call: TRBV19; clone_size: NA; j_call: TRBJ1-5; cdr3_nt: TGTGCCAGTAGATCGGGGACAGTTGAGCAGCCCCAGCATTTT; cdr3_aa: CASRSGTVEQPQHF
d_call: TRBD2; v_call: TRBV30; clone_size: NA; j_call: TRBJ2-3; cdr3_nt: TGTGCCTGGAGTGTAGGACTAGCTGGTGCGCAGTATTTT; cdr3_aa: CAWSVGLAGAQYF
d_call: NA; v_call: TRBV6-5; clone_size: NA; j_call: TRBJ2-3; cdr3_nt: TGTGCCAGCAGCCGAAGCTACAGGGATGATACGCAGTATTTT; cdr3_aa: CASSRSYRDDTQYF
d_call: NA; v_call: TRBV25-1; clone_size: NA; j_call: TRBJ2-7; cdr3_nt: TGTGCCAGCAGTGAATTTGTCTACGAGCAGTACTTC; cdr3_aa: CASSEFVYEQYF
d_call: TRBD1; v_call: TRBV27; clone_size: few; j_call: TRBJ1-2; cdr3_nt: TGTGCCAGCAGTTCCGGGACAGGGACCTATGGCTACACCTTC; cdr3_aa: CASSSGTGTYGYTF
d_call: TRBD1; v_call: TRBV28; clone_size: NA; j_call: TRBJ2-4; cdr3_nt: TGTGCCAGCAGTCCAATTGTGACAGGGAAGAACATTCAGTACTTC; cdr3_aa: CASSPIVTGKNIQYF
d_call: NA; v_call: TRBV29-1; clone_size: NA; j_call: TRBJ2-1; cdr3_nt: TGCAGCGTCGCCCCTCCCCGGCTAGGAGCCGGTGAGCAGTTCTTC; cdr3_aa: CSVAPPRLGAGEQFF
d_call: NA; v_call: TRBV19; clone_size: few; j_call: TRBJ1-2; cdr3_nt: TGTGCCAGTAGCACCCCCGGACAAGTCTATGGCTACACCTTC; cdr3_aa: CASSTPGQVYGYTF
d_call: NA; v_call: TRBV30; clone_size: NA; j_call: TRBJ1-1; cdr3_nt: TGTGCCTGGAACTTCGGACAGAGCACTGAAGCTTTCTTT; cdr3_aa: CAWNFGQSTEAFF
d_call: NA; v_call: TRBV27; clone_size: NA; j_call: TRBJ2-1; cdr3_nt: TGTGCCAGCAGTACCCGGACACAGACCAATGAGCAGTTCTTC; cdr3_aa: CASSTRTQTNEQFF
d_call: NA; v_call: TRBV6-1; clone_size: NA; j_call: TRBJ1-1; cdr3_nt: TGTGCCAGCAGTGTCGAGGCAGGGAAGAACACTGAAGCTTTCTTT; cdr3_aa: CASSVEAGKNTEAFF
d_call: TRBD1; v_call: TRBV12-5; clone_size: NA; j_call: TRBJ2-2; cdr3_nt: TGTGCTAGTGGTTTGGAACAGGGGGCTACCGGGGAGCTGTTTTTT; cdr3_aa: CASGLEQGATGELFF
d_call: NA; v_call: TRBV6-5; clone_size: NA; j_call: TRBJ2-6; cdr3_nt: TGTGCCAGCAGTCTACAGGGTGGCAACGTCCTGACTTTC; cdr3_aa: CASSLQGGNVLTF
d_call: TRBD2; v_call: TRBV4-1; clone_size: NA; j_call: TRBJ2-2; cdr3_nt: TGCGCCAGCAGCCAGGTAGCGGGGACGAACACCGGGGAGCTGTTTTTT; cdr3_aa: CASSQVAGTNTGELFF
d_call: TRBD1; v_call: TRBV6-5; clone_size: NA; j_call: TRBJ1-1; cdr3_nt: TGTGCCAGCAGTAGGGGGCTCGGGAACACTGAAGCTTTCTTT; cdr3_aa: CASSRGLGNTEAFF
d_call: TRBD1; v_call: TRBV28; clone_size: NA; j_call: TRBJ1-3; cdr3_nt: TGTGCCAGCAGTCCGGGACAGTTCTCTGGAAACACCATATATTTT; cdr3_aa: CASSPGQFSGNTIYF
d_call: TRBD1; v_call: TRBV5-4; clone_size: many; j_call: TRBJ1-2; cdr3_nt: TGTGCCAGCAGCGATCCGGGACAGGGGGCCTATGGCTACACCTTC; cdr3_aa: CASSDPGQGAYGYTF
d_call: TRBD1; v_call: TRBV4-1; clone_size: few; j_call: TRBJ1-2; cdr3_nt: TGCGCCAGCACCGGGACAGGGTTTGGCTACACCTTC; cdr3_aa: CASTGTGFGYTF
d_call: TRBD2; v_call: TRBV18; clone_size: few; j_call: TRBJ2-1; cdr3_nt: TGTGCCAGCTCAAGGACTAGCGGCTACAATGAGCAGTTCTTC; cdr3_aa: CASSRTSGYNEQFF
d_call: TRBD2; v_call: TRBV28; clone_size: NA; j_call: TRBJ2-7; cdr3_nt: TGTGCCAGCAGCTCCGGGGGGGAATACGAGCAGTACTTC; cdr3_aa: CASSSGGEYEQYF
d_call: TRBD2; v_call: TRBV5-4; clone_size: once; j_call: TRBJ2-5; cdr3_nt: TGTGCCAGCAGCTTGCGAGGCGGGGGGGCCCCGTGGGAGACCCAGTACTTC; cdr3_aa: CASSLRGGGAPWETQYF
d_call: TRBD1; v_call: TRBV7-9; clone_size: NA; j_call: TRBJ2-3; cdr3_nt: TGTGCTACGAAACACAGGGGGGACACAGATACGCAGTATTTT; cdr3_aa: CATKHRGDTDTQYF
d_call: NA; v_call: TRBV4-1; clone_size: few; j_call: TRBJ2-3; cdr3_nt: TGCGCCAGCAGCCAAGACCCTTGGGGCGCAGATACGCAGTATTTT; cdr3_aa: CASSQDPWGADTQYF